The T cell receptor beta chain under discussion was sequenced for a study of shared clonotypes between healthy human individuals. Overall study: CD4 naive and memory got three plates each, CD8 naive two, CD8 memory one. Whole-study results and caveats: Only blood was sampled; tissue repertoires likely differ.

As to this clone: No antigen is known for it.

Across several immunoSEQ plates, the genomic DNA of each subset was split evenly. TCRdb's copy holds only in-frame clones and misses some; the assay was immunoSEQ multiplex PCR. The table has over 700,000 clones, roughly two thirds seen once; the top ten hold under 2%. Sequences were obtained from memory CD4+ T cells sorted from blood. Subset of the sample: CD45RA-negative fraction. This clonotype originated in a woman in her twenties or thirties in good health.

The CDR3 sequence: CAISIQSRANVLTF. CDR3 DNA: TGTGCCATCAGTATACAAAGTCGGGCCAACGTCCTGACTTTC. The chain couples TRBV10-3 to TRBJ2-6; D unresolved. The V end was cut by 5 bases, the J end by 5 bases, with 10 bases between. In germline, CDR1 is ENHRY, CDR2 SYGVKD. The CDR3 sequence is 14 residues long.